This entry lists 2 T cell receptor beta chains sequenced from one sample in a study of spatial heterogeneity in lung cancer (dated by TCRdb to about 2019). The library was prepared using 5' RACE. The sequencer was a NextSeq 500. The public reads were reanalyzed by TCRdb: fastp trimming at Q25, MiXCR alignment, in-frame beta chains only. For every CDR3 protein sequence, its rows merge into one entry that carries the most common genes and DNA. This sample gives some 100,000 distinct CDR3 sequences in total; roughly 12% of them show up just once. Roughly 41% of the sample is held by the ten biggest clonotypes. According to the study, the label for this sample's time point signals: sample taken at primary tumor resection. The input for sequencing was PBMCs, taken at surgery. These receptors all stem from a male donor with early-stage non-small cell lung cancer.

The chain joins TRBV6-2 or TRBV6-3 to TRBJ2-1, with 7 nucleotides matching TRBD1. The CDR3 covers 16 residues. V lost 0 bases and J lost 9; bases outside the gene matches: 11. Looked up from germline, CDR1 is MNHEY and CDR2 is SVGEGT. For the CDR3, the DNA is TGTGCCAGCAGTTACTCGGGTAGAGGGGGCCTGGGTGAGCAGTTCTTC. This sequence encodes CASSYSGRGGLGEQFF.

V is TRBV5-1 and J is TRBJ2-1, with 12 bases that match TRBD2. Losses at the gene ends were 4 bases for V and 4 bases for J; bases not matched to a gene: 6. Germline V gene sequence: CDR1 SGHRS, CDR2 YFSETQ. The CDR3 sequence is 16 residues long. The CDR3 DNA follows: TGCGCCAGCAGCGCCCGGACTAGCGGGGCTTACAATGAGCAGTTCTTC. Amino acids: CASSARTSGAYNEQFF.